The clone carrying this TCR beta chain appeared once. Its matching antigen is unknown. The CDR3 spans 15 residues. The V gene lost 0 bases and the J gene lost 0 bases, with 5 bases spanning the gap. The germline CDR1 and CDR2 sequences are KGHSH and LQKENI. Clones were sequenced by immunoSEQ multiplex PCR, and TCRdb holds only the in-frame ones, with some missing. The profile shows roughly 120,000 clones, around 87% of them singletons. These data are taken from a study of T cell responses to AZD1222 COVID-19 vaccine. General study points: Unmutated variant regions are reportedly targeted by nearly half of spike-specific TCRs. Two AZD1222 administrations were followed by greater Spike-specific TCR breadth and depth.

V and J are TRBV18 and TRBJ2-2; possibly TRBD2 for D (5 bases). The sequencing used peripheral blood, collected on day 0 of AZD1222 vaccination. The TCR sequence derives from an adult in good health. The chain's CDR3 is CASSPPGANTGELFF. In nucleotides, the CDR3 is TGTGCCAGCTCACCACCGGGAGCGAACACCGGGGAGCTGTTTTTT.